Given below is one T cell receptor beta chain in context. Brentuximab vedotin exposure varied, and every patient relapsed after autologous stem cell transplantation. These data come from a study of PD-1 blockade in classical Hodgkin lymphoma. Study-level information: Patients were administered nivolumab (3 mg/kg intravenously) every 2 weeks.

The repertoire was sequenced with immunoSEQ multiplex PCR; TCRdb's copy has only in-frame clones and lacks some. This sample has almost 100,000 clones, with approximately 92% found just once. Germline CDR1 and CDR2: SGHNT and YENEEA. Trimming left V 5 bases short and J 0 bases short, with 17 bases between. CDR3 size: 16 residues. The chain is built from TRBV11-3 and TRBJ2-7; D could derive from TRBD1 or TRBD2 (5 bases each). Sample: peripheral blood mononuclear cells (PBMCs), taken at baseline. The clonotype originates from a human donor with classical Hodgkin lymphoma. The CDR3 region has the DNA TGTGCCAGCAGCAACATCGGCCGGGACGGCTCCTACGAGCAGTACTTC. It yields the protein CASSNIGRDGSYEQYF.